Included here is one T cell receptor (beta chain) sequence, with context. Antigen specificity is unknown. This specimen comes from a study of T cell responses to AZD1222 COVID-19 vaccine. Overall study results and limits: Spike as a whole was targeted by vaccine-associated CD4 TCRs, dominant at 160-218 and 743-854. White British donors predominated, females outnumbered males, and clonal diversity was possibly underestimated. Reports say nearly half of spike-specific TCRs go after unmutated variant regions. Spike-specific TCR depth and breadth grew after two AZD1222 doses.

Generated by immunoSEQ multiplex PCR, the TCRdb table keeps only in-frame clones and is missing some. This sample has about 120,000 clones, with 88% found just once. The material was peripheral blood, obtained on day 0 of AZD1222 vaccination. This TCR derives from an adult in good health.

Here the CDR3 reads CASSLMGGGSYNSPLHF. CDR3 DNA: TGTGCCAGCAGCTTAATGGGGGGAGGCTCCTATAATTCACCCCTCCACTTT. V usage is TRBV7-9 and J usage is TRBJ1-6; weak D call: TRBD1 (5 bases). CDR3 length: 17 residues. CDR1 and CDR2 from the germline V gene are SEHNR and FQNEAQ (reference sequence). The germline V and J ends were trimmed by 2 bases and 0 bases, with 11 bases remaining between them. The whole variable domain, remainder taken from reference TRBV7-9 and TRBJ1-6, is DTGVSQNPRHKITKRGQNVTFRCDPISEHNRLYWYRQTLGQGPEFLTYFQNEAQLEKSRLLSDRFSAERPKGSFSTLEIQRTEQGDSAMYLCASSLMGGGSYNSPLHFGNGTRLTVT.